The T cell receptor (beta chain) described here comes from a study of OX40 agonist ivuxolimab in advanced cancers. Regarding the study as a whole: CD8+ T cells (on average) carried more expanded clones than CD4+ T cells.

Comments on this clone: Its antigen remains unidentified.

The method was immunoSEQ multiplex PCR; TCRdb's version includes in-frame clones alone and lacks a portion of them. The sample records about 82,000 clones, approximately 86% being singletons. CDR3 length: 13 amino acids. Trimming took 7 bases from V and 9 from J, leaving 16 bases between them. Germline V gene lookup returns CDR1 MNHNS and CDR2 SASEGT. The receptor was derived from an adult with an advanced solid tumor such as melanoma, head and neck, liver or kidney cancer. Source: CD4+ or CD8+ T cells sorted from blood, taken in a trial of the OX40 agonist ivuxolimab. This chain links TRBV6-1 with TRBJ1-3, with a tentative D call TRBD1 (5 bases). The CDR3 here is CASNTGTAGTIYF. In nucleotides, the CDR3 is TGTGCCAGCAATACAGGTACCGCCGGCACCATATATTTT.